This T cell receptor beta chain was retrieved from a study of human thymus T cells. Whole-study results and caveats: Highly overlapping thymic repertoires in unrelated individuals were reported by related research.

The thymus tissue came from resections taken during corrective heart surgery. Some clones are missing from TCRdb's copy, which holds only in-frame ones; the method was immunoSEQ multiplex PCR. The sample has 70,000 to 75,000 clones; over 85% are singletons. To note about this clone: What it binds is unknown.

Sequencing was performed on thymus tissue. This TCR was sampled from a girl under two years old with a congenital heart defect but otherwise immunologically healthy.

In DNA, the CDR3 is TGTGCCAGCAGCTCCGCAGGGGGCCCGAATGAAAAACTGTTTTTT. Its protein is CASSSAGGPNEKLFF. The chain combines TRBV7-9 with TRBJ1-4; 8 nucleotides agree with TRBD1. The CDR3 has 15 residues. Germline V CDR1 and CDR2: SEHNR, FQNEAQ (reference sequence). V gave up 4 bases and J gave up 5 bases; unmatched junction bases: 6.